Below are 24 T cell receptor beta chains sequenced from a single sample in a study of response to subunit inactivated influenza vaccine. TCRdb recomputed calls from the RT-PCR reads with MiXCR, one row per CDR3 protein. The sample contains around 470,000 distinct CDR3 sequences, around 7.7% of which appear only once. The sample here was PBMCs from blood, taken around 25 months after vaccination. The receptor set was obtained from a man aged 50-75 years who received an inactivated influenza vaccine.

This clonotype was seen a few times. V is TRBV9 and J is TRBJ2-1; TRBD2 agrees at 7 bases. The CDR3 spans 17 residues. J lost 0 bases, V lost 5 bases, and 11 bases had no gene match. Germline CDR1 is SGDLS and CDR2 is YYNGEE. CDR3 in amino acids: CASSRTSRESSYNEQFF. The CDR3, as DNA: TGTGCCAGCAGTCGTACCTCGCGGGAGAGCTCCTACAATGAGCAGTTCTTC.

V and J are TRBV5-6 and TRBJ2-3, with D maybe TRBD2 (5 bases). Trimming removed 0 bases from V and 9 bases from J, with 8 bases in between. The length of the CDR3 is 12 residues. The V gene's germline CDR1 is SGHDT and CDR2 YYEEEE. CDR3 sequence reads: CASSLGGSTQYF. The CDR3, as DNA: TGTGCCAGCAGCTTGGGAGGGTCGACGCAGTATTTT.

This clonotype was recorded a few times. J is TRBJ2-3 and V is TRBV6-2 or TRBV6-3; 7 bases fit TRBD2. The ends lost 7 bases at V and 4 bases at J; junction bases unmatched: 11. In germline, CDR1 is MNHEY, CDR2 SVGEGT. The CDR3 loop spans 15 amino acids. CDR3 nucleotides: TGTGCCAGCACCTACGAGACTAGCTTCCCAGATACGCAGTATTTT. It translates to CASTYETSFPDTQYF.

This clonotype has a single count. The CDR3 reads CASSLAGKTYGYTF. DNA of the CDR3: TGTGCCAGCAGCTTAGCAGGCAAGACCTATGGCTACACCTTC. This chain joins TRBV7-9 and TRBJ1-2; D gene uncertain. This CDR3 is built from 14 residues. Trimming shortened V by 0 bases and J by 4 bases, and 9 bases separated the two germline ends. CDR1 SEHNR and CDR2 FQNEAQ come from the germline V gene (reference sequence).

This clonotype came up many times. V is TRBV12-3 or TRBV12-4 and J is TRBJ2-7, with TRBD2 identical over 7 bases. V lost 5 bases, J lost 7 bases, and 8 bases stayed unmatched. CDR3 length equals 13 residues. CDR3: CASSPRGEGEQYF. DNA for the CDR3: TGTGCCAGCAGTCCCCGGGGGGAAGGGGAGCAGTACTTC.

The V gene is TRBV5-1, the J gene TRBJ2-1; TRBD1 aligns across 9 bases. The CDR3 runs 14 residues. The V and J ends lost 2 bases and 9 bases, in that order; junction bases with no gene match: 6. Germline-derived CDR1 and CDR2 are SGHRS and YFSETQ. The CDR3 DNA sequence: TGCGCCAGCAGCTTCGGGACAGGGTATGCTGAGCAGTTCTTC. Translated: CASSFGTGYAEQFF.

This clonotype was seen at least ten times. The gene calls are TRBV29-1 and TRBJ2-3; TRBD2 matches at 14 bases. Germline V gene data show CDR1 as SQVTM and CDR2 as ANQGSEA. Unmatched junction bases numbered 7, after V lost 5 bases and J lost 0 bases. This CDR3 is built from 17 residues. CDR3 bases: TGCAGCGTTTTGGGACTAGCGGGAGTTACTAGCACAGATACGCAGTATTTT. Amino acids: CSVLGLAGVTSTDTQYF.

J is TRBJ2-7 and V is TRBV21-1; TRBD1 is taken as the D call from the table, unchecked against the DNA. TRBV21-1 is classified as a pseudogene. This CDR3 comprises 17 residues. This CDR3 is CASSKGIGQAPRGEQYF. For the CDR3, the DNA is TGTGCCAGCAGCAAAGGGATTGGGCAGGCACCCAGGGGCGAGCAGTACTTC.

This clonotype was seen ten or more times. The chain links TRBV6-2 or TRBV6-3 to TRBJ2-7; D unclear. Trimming left V 4 bases short and J 0 bases short, with 10 bases between. CDR3 size: 14 residues. Germline V gene lookup returns CDR1 MNHEY and CDR2 SVGEGT. The CDR3 DNA follows: TGTGCCAGCAGTTTGACACTGAGCTCCTACGAGCAGTACTTC. It yields the protein CASSLTLSSYEQYF.

This clonotype was detected many times. The chain couples TRBV21-1 to TRBJ2-5; TRBD1 was called by the table and not checked on the DNA. TRBV21-1 is described as a pseudogene. This CDR3 has 17 residues. Written as DNA, the CDR3 is TGTGCCAGCAGCAAAGCGCATCCCCGGGACTACCAAGAGACCCAGTACTTC. Its translation is CASSKAHPRDYQETQYF.

This rearrangement joins TRBV20-1 to TRBJ2-4, with D perhaps matching TRBD1 or TRBD2 (5 bases each). Between the trimmed V and J ends, which lost 7 bases and 0 bases, there was a span of 7 bases. Germline V gene lookup returns CDR1 DFQATT and CDR2 SNEGSKA (reference sequence). CDR3 length equals 12 residues. The CDR3 nucleotides are TGCAGTGGGGGGTTAGCCAAAAACATTCAGTACTTC. Encoded protein: CSGGLAKNIQYF.

This clonotype was seen only a few times. The chain combines TRBV28 with TRBJ2-1; 11 bases are shared with TRBD2. V was pared by 5 bases and J by 3 bases, with 12 bases of the junction left unmatched. The germline CDR1 and CDR2 sequences are MDHEN and SYDVKM. CDR3 length: 18 amino acids. In nucleotides, the CDR3 is TGTGCCAGCAGTCCGGGACTAGCGGACCGTTTGCTCTACAATGAGCAGTTCTTC. It codes for CASSPGLADRLLYNEQFF.

This clonotype was counted between two and nine times. V and J are TRBV27 and TRBJ2-5; the D gene is possibly TRBD1 (5 bases). From germline, CDR1 is MNHEY and CDR2 SMNVEV (reference sequence). The CDR3 is 13 residues long. The V and J ends lost 5 bases and 5 bases respectively, with 12 bases between them. CDR3 DNA sequence: TGTGCCAGCAGTCCGACAGCGTTGGAGACCCAGTACTTC. Translated, it gives CASSPTALETQYF.

This chain connects TRBV20-1 to TRBJ2-7; 10 nucleotides line up with TRBD2. The germline V gene encodes CDR1 DFQATT and CDR2 SNEGSKA (reference sequence). The CDR3 covers 12 residues. Trimming cost V 5 bases and J 3 bases; bases outside gene matches: 1. CDR3 loop: CSAQRGGYEQYF. The CDR3 DNA follows: TGCAGTGCTCAGCGGGGGGGCTACGAGCAGTACTTC.

This clonotype was seen only a few times. The gene calls are TRBV7-2 and TRBJ2-7; 8 bases map to TRBD1. Looked up from germline, CDR1 is SGHTA and CDR2 is FQGNSA. The J segment lost 4 bases and the V segment lost 2 bases, leaving 13 bases of the junction unmatched. This CDR3 comprises 17 residues. The CDR3 spells CASSLPEGQATYYEQYF. CDR3 nucleotides: TGTGCCAGCAGCTTACCAGAGGGACAGGCGACTTATTACGAGCAGTACTTC.

This clonotype turned up a few times. J is TRBJ2-1 and V is TRBV15; D not certain. Germline lookup yields CDR1 LNHNV and CDR2 YYDKDF (reference sequence). This CDR3 is built from 14 residues. V lost 5 bases and J lost 0, with 8 bases in between. The CDR3 loop reads CATSPRSSYNEQFF. As DNA, the CDR3 is TGTGCCACCAGCCCGCGGAGCTCCTACAATGAGCAGTTCTTC.

In its sample, this clonotype was seen a few times. The gene calls are TRBV20-1 and TRBJ2-5; D is unclear. CDR1 is DFQATT, CDR2 SNEGSKA, per germline (reference sequence). V was pared by 1 base and J by 5 bases, with 11 bases between. There are 13 residues in the CDR3. The CDR3 DNA reads TGCAGTGCTAGAGTGCCCGTCGGTGAGACCCAGTACTTC. It translates to CSARVPVGETQYF.

This clonotype was found many times. This chain connects TRBV3-1 to TRBJ2-1, with 13 bases matching TRBD2. Germline CDR1 reads LGHDT; CDR2 reads YNNKEL (reference sequence). V dropped 3 bases and J dropped 6; count of bases not matched to a gene: 5. This CDR3 region has 16 residues. This chain's CDR3 is CASSQGLAGRTNEQFF. The CDR3 nucleotides read TGTGCCAGCAGCCAGGGACTAGCGGGACGTACCAATGAGCAGTTCTTC.

The table lists this clonotype with a few counts. This chain links TRBV20-1 with TRBJ2-7, with 11 bases fitting TRBD2. CDR3 length: 17 amino acids. V lost 6 bases and J lost 3; bases outside the gene matches: 16. The germline gives CDR1 DFQATT, CDR2 SNEGSKA (reference sequence). CDR3 bases: TGCAGTGCCCCTAACCGACAGACTAGCGGGAACTACTACGAGCAGTACTTC. Amino acids: CSAPNRQTSGNYYEQYF.

This clonotype was recorded a few times. V and J are TRBV29-1 and TRBJ2-3; D call uncertain. The CDR3 totals 13 residues. V was trimmed by 5 bases and J by 2 bases, leaving 11 bases between them. CDR1 is SQVTM, CDR2 ANQGSEA, per germline. CDR3 residues: CSVYTRNTDTQYF. The DNA for the CDR3 is TGCAGCGTTTATACGCGGAACACAGATACGCAGTATTTT.

This rearrangement joins TRBV15 to TRBJ1-2; the D is unclear. The CDR3 is 15 residues long. Germline V lookup: CDR1 LNHNV, CDR2 YYDKDF (reference sequence). V was shortened by 1 base and J by 1 base, with 10 bases between the two germline ends. The CDR3 DNA is TGTGCCACCAGCAGAGCCCAAACCGATAACTATGGCTACACCTTC. Translating gives CATSRAQTDNYGYTF.

The genes are TRBV5-1 and TRBJ1-6, with TRBD1 matching 7 bases. The CDR3 extends over 15 amino acids. Per the germline V gene, CDR1 is SGHRS and CDR2 is YFSETQ. The ends lost 4 bases at V and 14 bases at J; junction bases unmatched: 15. This CDR3 is CASSPGGGQQGALHF. CDR3 coding DNA: TGCGCCAGCAGCCCCGGTGGGGGACAGCAGGGAGCCCTCCACTTT.

The CDR3 DNA is TGCGCCAGCAGCCCACCGGGTTTCAGCGGCTACACCTTC. Its protein product is CASSPPGFSGYTF. This chain connects TRBV4-1 to TRBJ1-2; D ambiguous. V lost 4 bases and J lost 8, with 14 bases in between. There are 13 residues in the CDR3. Germline CDR1 and CDR2: MGHRA and YSYEKL.

This clonotype was seen ten or more times. The chain couples TRBV29-1 to TRBJ2-1; D unresolved. The CDR3 runs to 12 residues. In germline, CDR1 is SQVTM, CDR2 ANQGSEA. The germline V and J ends were trimmed by 7 bases and 0 bases, with 7 bases remaining between them. Written as DNA, the CDR3 is TGCAGCGCGCTGAGCTCCTACAATGAGCAGTTCTTC. Encoded protein: CSALSSYNEQFF.